The clone carrying this TCR beta chain has a handful of counts. Its antigen is still unknown. TCRdb fed the 5' RACE reads into MiXCR, producing one record per CDR3 protein. The sample contains approximately 530,000 distinct CDR3 sequences, approximately 20% of which appear only once. The data were taken from a study of identical twins. Study observations and caveats: Cross-sectional statistics, not tracking of the same donors, supported the conclusions.

Separately, the same data were catalogued under a study of yellow fever vaccine responses in identical twins.

This clonotype was sampled from a woman in her late teens or twenties in good health. Sequencing input: CD4+ T cells sorted from blood.

CDR3 protein: CASSQDQQAGNIQYF. The DNA of the CDR3 is TGCGCCAGCAGCCAAGATCAGCAAGCAGGGAACATTCAGTACTTC. This chain uses TRBV4-1 with TRBJ2-4, with a possible D match to TRBD1 (5 bases). V lost 0 bases, J lost 7 bases, and 13 bases lay in between. CDR3 length: 15 residues. Germline V gene data show CDR1 as MGHRA and CDR2 as YSYEKL.